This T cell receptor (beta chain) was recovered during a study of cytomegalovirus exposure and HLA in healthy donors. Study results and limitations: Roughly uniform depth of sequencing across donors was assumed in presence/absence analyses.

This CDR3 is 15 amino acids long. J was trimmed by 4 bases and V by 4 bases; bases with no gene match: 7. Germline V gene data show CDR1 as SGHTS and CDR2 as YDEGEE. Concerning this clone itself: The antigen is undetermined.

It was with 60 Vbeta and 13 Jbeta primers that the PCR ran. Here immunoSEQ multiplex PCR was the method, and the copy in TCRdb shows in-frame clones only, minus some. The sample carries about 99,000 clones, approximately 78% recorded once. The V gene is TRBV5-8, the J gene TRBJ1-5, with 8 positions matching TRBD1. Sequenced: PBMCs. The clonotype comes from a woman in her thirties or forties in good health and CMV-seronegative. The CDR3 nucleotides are TGTGCCAGCAGCCCCGGACAGGGCCCAAATCAGCCCCAGCATTTT. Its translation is CASSPGQGPNQPQHF.